Presented here are 27 T cell receptor beta chains from one specimen sequenced in a study of liver allograft versus peripheral blood T cells. Background on the study: Hepatic allograft T cell receptor repertoires were evaluated relative to those present in recipients' peripheral blood.

TCRdb reanalysed the reads using MiXCR and keeps one entry per CDR3 protein. The table includes 5,000 to 6,500 distinct CDR3 sequences, approximately 15% detected once. The receptors stem from a human patient who had a liver transplant. Some T cells may be transferred from the graft donor.

This clonotype is judged medium-sized. This chain joins TRBV6-1 and TRBJ2-1; the D gene is possibly TRBD2 (6 bases). Germline CDR1 is MNHNS and CDR2 is SASEGT. This CDR3 contains 19 residues. V was pared by 2 bases and J by 0 bases, with 20 bases between. CDR3 loop: CASSELGGPTIASYNEQFF. CDR3 DNA: TGTGCCAGCAGTGAACTCGGGGGTCCTACGATAGCCTCCTACAATGAGCAGTTCTTC.

This clonotype was observed at least ten times. The V call is TRBV28, the J call TRBJ2-5, with 14 bases lining up with TRBD2. CDR1 is MDHEN and CDR2 is SYDVKM in the germline V gene. With 6 bases clipped from V and 9 bases from J, the junction kept 15 bases outside the gene matches. The CDR3 spans 17 residues. The CDR3 nucleotides read TGTGCCAGCAGACCCAACCCGGGACTAGCGGGGGTGGTGGCCCAGTACTTC. Protein product: CASRPNPGLAGVVAQYF.

This clonotype ranks as medium-sized. The chain joins TRBV6-5 to TRBJ2-6; D may be TRBD1 (5 bases). The CDR3 length is 17 residues. The germline V gene encodes CDR1 MNHEY and CDR2 SVGAGI. V lost 6 bases and J lost 2, with 17 bases in between. CDR3 DNA: TGTGCCAGCAGCCAGGAAGGAGCAGGGCCTGGGGCCAACGTCCTGACTTTC. Translation: CASSQEGAGPGANVLTF.

This clonotype is termed medium-sized. The chain has TRBV29-1 and TRBJ2-2; D is undetermined. With 1 base removed from V and 5 bases from J, the gap between germline ends came to 8 bases. Germline V gives CDR1 SQVTM, CDR2 ANQGSEA. The CDR3 runs 13 residues. CDR3 sequence reads: CSVEGRSTGELFF. For the CDR3, the DNA is TGCAGCGTTGAAGGGAGAAGTACCGGGGAGCTGTTTTTT.

V is TRBV2 and J is TRBJ1-2; 9 bases fit TRBD1. V gave up 3 bases and J gave up 5 bases; unmatched junction bases: 1. Per germline, CDR1 SNHLY and CDR2 FYNNEI. CDR3 length: 13 amino acids. CDR3 nucleotide sequence: TGTGCCAGCAGTGACGGACAGGGGTATGGCTACACCTTC. Protein product: CASSDGQGYGYTF.

The chain employs TRBV2 and TRBJ2-1, with 9 bases identical to TRBD2. The germline V gene encodes CDR1 SNHLY and CDR2 FYNNEI. The CDR3 extends over 14 amino acids. With 9 bases clipped from V and 7 bases from J, the junction kept 10 bases outside the gene matches. As DNA, the CDR3 is TGTGCCAGTCCTCCTAGCGGGGCTGGGAATGAGCAGTTCTTC. It is translated as CASPPSGAGNEQFF. The entire variable domain, with the rest obtained from reference TRBV2 and TRBJ2-1, is as follows: EPEVTQTPSHQVTQMGQEVILRCVPISNHLYFYWYRQILGQKVEFLVSFYNNEISEKSEIFDDQFSVERPDGSNFTLKIRSTKLEDSAMYFCASPPSGAGNEQFFGPGTRLTVL.

This clonotype was seen repeatedly, ten times or more. This chain connects TRBV6-5 to TRBJ1-1; 7 bases are shared with TRBD1. J lost 3 bases, V lost 5 bases, and 9 bases had no gene match. CDR1 is MNHEY and CDR2 is SVGAGI in the germline V gene. The CDR3 runs to 15 residues. The chain's CDR3 is CASSLEGARYTEAFF. The CDR3 DNA reads as TGTGCCAGCAGTCTCGAGGGGGCTAGGTACACTGAAGCTTTCTTT.

The chain employs TRBV27 and TRBJ1-2, with 9 bases matching TRBD1. Germline assignment: CDR1 MNHEY and CDR2 SMNVEV (reference sequence). V gave up 2 bases and J gave up 8 bases; unmatched junction bases: 6. The length of the CDR3 is 14 residues. The CDR3 loop reads CASSLTQGAPGYTF. The DNA of the CDR3 is TGTGCCAGCAGTTTAACACAGGGGGCCCCCGGCTACACCTTC.

This clonotype was detected many times. The chain employs TRBV7-9 and TRBJ2-7; TRBD1 agrees at 7 bases. J was trimmed by 7 bases and V by 5 bases; bases with no gene match: 14. Germline V gene data show CDR1 as SEHNR and CDR2 as FQNEAQ (reference sequence). The CDR3 contains 15 residues. This CDR3 is CASSPGTDATGEQYF. The CDR3 nucleotides read TGTGCCAGCAGCCCCGGGACAGACGCTACGGGGGAGCAGTACTTC.

This clonotype was seen a handful of times. The chain combines TRBV7-3 with TRBJ2-7, with D possibly called TRBD1 or TRBD2 (5 bases each). Trimming stripped 4 bases from V and 2 bases from J, with 12 bases between. The germline gives CDR1 SGHTA, CDR2 FQGTGA. The CDR3 has 14 residues. The DNA of the CDR3 is TGTGCCAGCAGCTCTTGGGACCGCCCCTACGAGCAGTACTTC. Amino acid sequence: CASSSWDRPYEQYF.

This rearrangement joins TRBV7-9 to TRBJ1-2; the D gene is possibly TRBD1 (5 bases). Germline V gene lookup returns CDR1 SEHNR and CDR2 FQNEAQ (reference sequence). CDR3 length: 14 amino acids. Trimming left V 4 bases short and J 9 bases short, with 18 bases between. In nucleotides, the CDR3 is TGTGCCAGCAGCTCCTTACCCCGGGACTTCCGCTACACCTTC. This translates into CASSSLPRDFRYTF.

This clonotype is labeled large. This chain uses TRBV27 with TRBJ1-6; TRBD1 is a possible D gene (5 bases). Germline CDR1 is MNHEY and CDR2 is SMNVEV (reference sequence). The CDR3 is made up of 14 amino acids. Trimming pared 4 bases from V and 11 bases from J, leaving 15 bases between. The CDR3 loop is CASSSQDTRTPLHF. The CDR3 region has the DNA TGTGCCAGCAGTTCCCAGGACACGCGGACACCCCTCCACTTT.

The rearrangement links TRBV25-1 to TRBJ1-2; no firm D call. The CDR3 is 14 amino acids. The V end lost 1 base, the J end lost 2 bases, and 8 bases lay between the germline ends. Germline loops: CDR1 MGHDK, CDR2 SYGVNS. Here the CDR3 DNA reads TGTGCCAGCAGTGAATCGGAACAGAACTATGGCTACACCTTC. Encoded protein: CASSESEQNYGYTF.

This clonotype counts as large. The gene calls are TRBV28 and TRBJ1-2, with a possible D match to TRBD1 (5 bases). The CDR3 length is 16 residues. Trimming removed 6 bases from V and 2 bases from J, with 19 bases in between. Germline CDR1 MDHEN, CDR2 SYDVKM. The CDR3 sequence is CASSPAGTQTNYGYTF. CDR3 in DNA: TGTGCCAGCAGCCCAGCTGGGACCCAGACGAACTATGGCTACACCTTC.

V gene TRBV20-1 combines with J gene TRBJ2-7, with 11 bases that match TRBD1. The CDR3 is 14 amino acids. The V and J ends lost 6 bases and 1 base, in that order; junction bases with no gene match: 5. Germline lookup yields CDR1 DFQATT and CDR2 SNEGSKA (reference sequence). In DNA form, the CDR3 reads TGCAGTGCCGGGGGACAGGGGGAATCCTACGAGCAGTACTTC. This encodes CSAGGQGESYEQYF.

This clonotype has a count of ten or more. The rearrangement joins TRBV30 to TRBJ1-6, with TRBD1 as a possible D gene (6 bases). The CDR3 spans 16 residues. Germline V gene sequence: CDR1 GTSNPN, CDR2 SVGIG (reference sequence). V was clipped by 0 bases and J by 7 bases, with 16 bases between them. CDR3 nucleotides: TGTGCCTGGAGTGTCATCCTCGGGACATCCAATTCACCCCTCCACTTT. Translated: CAWSVILGTSNSPLHF. Looking up the rest from reference TRBV30 and TRBJ1-6 gives the full variable domain: SQTIHQWPATLVQPVGSPLSLECTVEGTSNPNLYWYRQAAGRGLQLLFYSVGIGQISSEVPQNLSASRPQDRQFILSSKKLLLSDSGFYLCAWSVILGTSNSPLHFGNGTRLTVT.

This clonotype was seen at least ten times. V gene TRBV5-6 combines with J gene TRBJ2-1; 8 bases line up with TRBD2. With 3 bases clipped from V and 2 bases from J, the junction kept 7 bases outside the gene matches. This CDR3 region has 16 residues. Germline CDR1 is SGHDT and CDR2 is YYEEEE. The CDR3 sequence: CASSSAGGGAYNEQFF. The DNA for the CDR3 is TGTGCCAGCAGCTCGGCCGGGGGGGGAGCCTACAATGAGCAGTTCTTC.

Many counts were recorded for this clonotype. The chain is built from TRBV15 and TRBJ2-1, with D possibly matching TRBD1 (6 bases). This CDR3 is built from 17 residues. With 3 bases removed from V and 8 bases from J, the gap between germline ends came to 23 bases. Germline CDR1 reads LNHNV; CDR2 reads YYDKDF (reference sequence). This CDR3 reads CATSSAPDSRLWDEQFF. The CDR3 region has the DNA TGTGCCACCAGCAGCGCTCCGGACAGCCGCCTTTGGGATGAGCAGTTCTTC.

This clonotype is medium-sized within its sample. CDR3 in amino acids: CASSLRPLGEKLFF. CDR3 bases: TGTGCCAGCAGTTTACGGCCCCTGGGCGAAAAACTGTTTTTT. The chain is built from TRBV28 and TRBJ1-4, with no clear D. Germline assignment: CDR1 MDHEN and CDR2 SYDVKM. V was cut by 2 bases and J by 8 bases, with 12 bases left in between. The CDR3 is made up of 14 amino acids.

V gene TRBV30 combines with J gene TRBJ1-5; D may be TRBD1 (5 bases). The V gene's germline CDR1 is GTSNPN and CDR2 SVGIG (reference sequence). The CDR3 totals 12 residues. CDR3 residues: CAYGAYNQPQHF. The CDR3 region has the DNA TGTGCTTATGGGGCGTACAATCAGCCCCAGCATTTT.

The rearrangement uses TRBV6-1 and TRBJ2-3; 8 nucleotides match TRBD1. This CDR3 region has 15 residues. Trimming at V came to 9 bases and at J to 3 bases, leaving 11 bases not matched to a gene. CDR1 and CDR2 from the germline V gene are MNHNS and SASEGT. This chain's CDR3 is CASSTRDRTTDTQYF. As DNA, the CDR3 is TGTGCCAGTTCGACTCGGGACAGGACGACAGATACGCAGTATTTT.

The genes are TRBV12-3 or TRBV12-4 and TRBJ2-7, with a tentative D call TRBD2 (7 bases). The CDR3 sequence is 19 residues long. V lost 2 bases and J 2 bases, leaving 25 bases between the germline ends. CDR3: CASSLFWGGLRGAPYEQYF. The CDR3 nucleotides read TGTGCCAGCAGTTTATTTTGGGGGGGTTTAAGGGGGGCCCCCTACGAGCAGTACTTC.

Concerning this clonotype itself: A read error may explain this, as a much larger clone is one base away. The chain is built from TRBV28 and TRBJ2-1; 8 bases fit TRBD2. Germline CDR1 reads MDHEN; CDR2 reads SYDVKM. This CDR3 has 16 residues. The CDR3 DNA reads as TGTGCCAGCAGTTCGCAACTAGCGGCCTCCTGCAATGAGCAGTTCTTC. As protein: CASSSQLAASCNEQFF.

This clonotype was seen a handful of times. The rearrangement links TRBV12-3 or TRBV12-4 to TRBJ1-5; D call uncertain. V dropped 4 bases and J dropped 2 bases, with 15 bases sitting between them. The CDR3 spans 16 residues. The CDR3 reads CASSWVFPKGNQPQHF. The CDR3, as DNA: TGTGCCAGCAGTTGGGTGTTCCCGAAGGGCAATCAGCCCCAGCATTTT.

Note on this clonotype: With a much larger clone just one base away, this may be a read error. This chain's CDR3 is CARSLGGQETQYF. CDR3 DNA sequence: TGTGCCCGCAGCCTAGGCGGACAAGAGACCCAGTACTTC. This chain joins TRBV27 and TRBJ2-5; D not certain. Germline CDR1 MNHEY, CDR2 SMNVEV (reference sequence). This CDR3 comprises 13 residues.

This clonotype showed up many times. CDR3 in amino acids: CASFPDRMNTEAFF. The CDR3 nucleotides are TGTGCCAGCTTTCCCGACAGGATGAACACTGAAGCTTTCTTT. The V call is TRBV27, the J call TRBJ1-1, with a possible D match to TRBD1 (6 bases). The V gene lost 8 bases and the J gene lost 0 bases, with 13 bases spanning the gap. This CDR3 region has 14 residues. Looked up from germline, CDR1 is MNHEY and CDR2 is SMNVEV (reference sequence).

This clonotype appeared many times. The chain uses TRBV5-4 and TRBJ2-7; TRBD1 agrees at 10 bases. V was pared by 0 bases and J by 3 bases, with 3 bases of the junction left unmatched. CDR3 length equals 15 residues. Germline CDR1 reads SGHNT; CDR2 reads YYREEE (reference sequence). The DNA of the CDR3 is TGTGCCAGCAGCTTGGGGTGGGACAGGGGCTACGAGCAGTACTTC. Translating gives CASSLGWDRGYEQYF.